What follows are 30 T cell receptor beta chains derived from one specimen sequenced in a study of T cell responses to AZD1222 COVID-19 vaccine. Method: immunoSEQ multiplex PCR; TCRdb's copy keeps in-frame clones and lacks some. The table lists some 140,000 clones, 91% of them singletons, with about 1.9% in the top ten. The sequencing used peripheral blood, collected 28 days after the second AZD1222 dose. The receptor set was obtained from an adult who received the AZD1222 COVID-19 vaccine.

This chain uses TRBV19 with TRBJ2-3; TRBD1 matches 7 bases. The germline gives CDR1 LNHDA, CDR2 SQIVND (reference sequence). V trimming: 6 bases; J trimming: 3 bases; junction bases outside the gene matches: 0. The CDR3 runs to 12 residues. CDR3 protein: CASRTGTDTQYF. CDR3 sequence (DNA): TGTGCCAGTAGGACAGGGACAGATACGCAGTATTTT. The full variable domain, its missing parts supplied by reference TRBV19 and TRBJ2-3, is DGGITQSPKYLFRKEGQNVTLSCEQNLNHDAMYWYRQDPGQGLRLIYYSQIVNDFQKGDIAEGYSVSREKKESFPLTVTSAQKNPTAFYLCASRTGTDTQYFGPGTRLTVL.

The V gene is TRBV2, the J gene TRBJ1-6, with TRBD1 matching 11 bases. V gave up 5 bases and J gave up 10 bases; unmatched junction bases: 7. The germline gives CDR1 SNHLY, CDR2 FYNNEI. CDR3 length equals 15 residues. For the CDR3, the DNA is TGTGCCAGCAGTCCGGGACAGGGGGAAGTGTCACCCCTCCACTTT. Translating gives CASSPGQGEVSPLHF.

The gene calls are TRBV6-5 and TRBJ2-2, with a weak D call TRBD1 (6 bases). The CDR3 consists of 14 residues. Germline CDR1 and CDR2: MNHEY and SVGAGI. Trimming removed 8 bases at V and 2 bases at J, with 12 bases between. CDR3 sequence reads: CASRDTGNTGELFF. CDR3 DNA: TGTGCCAGCCGGGACACGGGCAACACCGGGGAGCTGTTTTTT.

This clone was seen only once. The CDR3 sequence is CASSTPPGRHIQYF. DNA of the CDR3: TGTGCCAGCAGCACTCCACCGGGACGTCACATTCAGTACTTC. The genes are TRBV5-6 and TRBJ2-7; tentatively, D is TRBD1 or TRBD2 (5 bases each). The J call could be wrong; TRBJ2-4 is a better fit for the DNA end. The CDR3 runs 14 residues. Germline CDR1 is SGHDT and CDR2 is YYEEEE.

V gene TRBV9 combines with J gene TRBJ2-3; TRBD1 matches 8 bases. V gave up 5 bases and J gave up 0 bases; unmatched junction bases: 5. Germline assignment: CDR1 SGDLS and CDR2 YYNGEE. There are 15 residues in the CDR3. The CDR3 spells CASRRTGTSTDTQYF. CDR3 coding DNA: TGTGCCAGCAGAAGGACAGGGACCAGCACAGATACGCAGTATTTT.

V is TRBV27 and J is TRBJ1-5; no clear D gene. This CDR3 has 13 amino acids. CDR1 MNHEY and CDR2 SMNVEV come from the germline V gene (reference sequence). V lost 3 bases and J lost 3, with 6 bases in between. The CDR3 loop reads CASSLLPNQPQHF. The CDR3 nucleotides read TGTGCCAGCAGTTTGTTACCCAATCAGCCCCAGCATTTT.

This clone was recorded once. V is TRBV9 and J is TRBJ2-1; 11 bases line up with TRBD1. J was trimmed by 7 bases and V by 6 bases; bases with no gene match: 6. CDR1 and CDR2 from the germline V gene are SGDLS and YYNGEE. The CDR3 has 14 residues. CDR3 loop: CASNYGTGGNEQFF. CDR3 coding DNA: TGTGCCAGCAACTACGGGACAGGGGGAAATGAGCAGTTCTTC.

CDR3 region: CASGFTGDYTEAFF. CDR3 DNA: TGCGCCAGCGGGTTCACAGGGGACTACACTGAAGCTTTCTTT. V gene TRBV5-1 combines with J gene TRBJ1-1; 7 nucleotides agree with TRBD1. V lost 7 bases to trimming and J lost 3 bases; unmatched junction nucleotides: 9. Germline values: CDR1 SGHRS, CDR2 YFSETQ. The CDR3 has 14 residues.

The gene calls are TRBV7-8 and TRBJ2-7; the D gene is possibly TRBD2 (6 bases). This CDR3 is 14 amino acids long. V lost 1 base, J lost 3 bases, and 10 bases lay in between. Germline-derived CDR1 and CDR2 are SGHVS and FQNEAQ. CDR3 in amino acids: CASSLGGGLYEQYV. CDR3 sequence (DNA): TGTGCCAGCAGCTTAGGTGGAGGGCTCTACGAGCAGTACGTC.

This chain connects TRBV2 to TRBJ1-2, with a weak D call TRBD1 (6 bases). The germline V and J ends were trimmed by 6 bases and 8 bases, with 13 bases remaining between them. CDR1 and CDR2 from the germline V gene are SNHLY and FYNNEI. CDR3 length equals 12 residues. CDR3 bases: TGTGCCAGCAGCCCAGACCAGGGGGGCTACACCTTC. It is translated as CASSPDQGGYTF.

The chain is built from TRBV18 and TRBJ1-2; D ambiguous. V lost 6 bases and J 6 bases, leaving 17 bases between the germline ends. Per the germline V gene, CDR1 is KGHSH and CDR2 is LQKENI. This CDR3 is 14 amino acids long. The CDR3 protein is CASSPTAGANGYTF. CDR3 coding DNA: TGTGCCAGCTCCCCAACTGCCGGAGCCAATGGCTACACCTTC.

The chain combines TRBV19 with TRBJ1-2, with 7 positions matching TRBD1. The germline V gene has CDR1 LNHDA and CDR2 SQIVND (reference sequence). The junction had 13 bases not matched to a gene; V was cut back by 3 bases and J by 3 bases. This CDR3 has 17 amino acids. CDR3 residues: CASSIAGTALWDYGYTF. The CDR3 nucleotides are TGTGCCAGTAGTATCGCCGGGACAGCGCTCTGGGACTATGGCTACACCTTC.

The V call is TRBV5-4, the J call TRBJ2-1, with 15 bases aligning to TRBD2. The CDR3 runs to 17 residues. Looked up from germline, CDR1 is SGHNT and CDR2 is YYREEE (reference sequence). V lost 4 bases to trimming and J lost 6 bases; unmatched junction nucleotides: 8. Written as DNA, the CDR3 is TGTGCCAGCAGCCAGGGACTAGCGGGAGGTTGGGGCAATGAGCAGTTCTTC. Translated, it gives CASSQGLAGGWGNEQFF. The full variable domain, completed using reference TRBV5-4 and TRBJ2-1, is ETGVTQSPTHLIKTRGQQVTLRCSSQSGHNTVSWYQQALGQGPQFIFQYYREEENGRGNFPPRFSGLQFPNYSSELNVNALELDDSALYLCASSQGLAGGWGNEQFFGPGTRLTVL.

This clone came up once. CDR3 loop: CARDKRTDTQYF. The CDR3 DNA follows: TGCGCCAGGGACAAAAGGACAGATACGCAGTATTTT. The genes are TRBV23-1 and TRBJ2-3; tentative D call: TRBD1 (5 bases). TRBV23-1 qualifies as an ORF whose function is uncertain. The CDR3 loop spans 12 amino acids. Trimming removed 9 bases at V and 3 bases at J, with 10 bases between.

The chain joins TRBV30 to TRBJ2-2; D tentatively fits TRBD1 or TRBD2 (5 bases each). Between the trimmed V and J ends, which lost 8 bases and 5 bases, there was a span of 18 bases. Germline CDR1 GTSNPN, CDR2 SVGIG (reference sequence). The CDR3 length is 14 residues. The CDR3 spells CAGRGPSRTGELFF. As DNA, the CDR3 is TGTGCCGGACGGGGCCCGTCGAGGACCGGGGAGCTGTTTTTT. The entire variable domain, with the rest obtained from reference TRBV30 and TRBJ2-2, is as follows: SQTIHQWPATLVQPVGSPLSLECTVEGTSNPNLYWYRQAAGRGLQLLFYSVGIGQISSEVPQNLSASRPQDRQFILSSKKLLLSDSGFYLCAGRGPSRTGELFFGEGSRLTVL.

The chain combines TRBV5-4 with TRBJ2-1; 11 bases line up with TRBD1. CDR1 is SGHNT, CDR2 YYREEE, per germline (reference sequence). The CDR3 is 16 amino acids. V lost 1 base and J lost 7; bases outside the gene matches: 7. In DNA, the CDR3 is TGTGCCAGCAGCTTGAGAGGACAGGGGGCAGAAAATGAGCAGTTCTTC. Residues: CASSLRGQGAENEQFF.

The V and J genes are TRBV30 and TRBJ2-7; perhaps TRBD1 as D (6 bases). The V end lost 0 bases, the J end lost 3 bases, and 9 bases lay between the germline ends. The germline CDR1 and CDR2 sequences are GTSNPN and SVGIG (reference sequence). The CDR3 spans 13 residues. The DNA of the CDR3 is TGTGCCTGGAGTGTCGGGACACACTACGAGCAGTACGTC. Its translation is CAWSVGTHYEQYV.

The V gene is TRBV11-3, the J gene TRBJ2-3; no clear D gene. Germline V gives CDR1 SGHNT, CDR2 YENEEA. The CDR3 length is 15 residues. V was pared by 5 bases and J by 1 base, with 13 bases between. The CDR3: CASSLQSLGTDTQYF. The CDR3 DNA reads as TGTGCCAGCAGCCTTCAAAGTTTGGGCACAGATACGCAGTATTTT.

The V and J genes are TRBV19 and TRBJ1-5, with 9 bases matching TRBD1. CDR1 LNHDA and CDR2 SQIVND come from the germline V gene (reference sequence). The CDR3 runs 17 residues. J lost 6 bases, V lost 0 bases, and 9 bases had no gene match. CDR3 DNA sequence: TGTGCCAGTAGTATAGATTATACAGGGGGCTTGGGTCAGCCCCAGCATTTT. This encodes CASSIDYTGGLGQPQHF. The full variable domain, in which reference TRBV19 and TRBJ1-5 provide the parts outside the CDR3, is DGGITQSPKYLFRKEGQNVTLSCEQNLNHDAMYWYRQDPGQGLRLIYYSQIVNDFQKGDIAEGYSVSREKKESFPLTVTSAQKNPTAFYLCASSIDYTGGLGQPQHFGDGTRLSIL.

The chain joins TRBV5-1 to TRBJ2-3, with 8 bases identical to TRBD2. The CDR3 totals 16 residues. The J segment lost 4 bases and the V segment lost 3 bases, leaving 10 bases of the junction unmatched. From germline, CDR1 is SGHRS and CDR2 YFSETQ. CDR3: CASSWDAGGAADTQYF. The CDR3 DNA reads as TGCGCCAGCAGCTGGGACGCCGGGGGGGCCGCAGATACGCAGTATTTT.

The chain joins TRBV27 to TRBJ2-6; TRBD2 is a possible D gene (7 bases). The CDR3 has 18 residues. Trimming took 2 bases from V and 2 from J, leaving 16 bases between them. The germline V gene encodes CDR1 MNHEY and CDR2 SMNVEV (reference sequence). Here the CDR3 DNA reads TGTGCCAGCAGTTTAAGAGTCAGGGGAGGGACTGGGGCCAACGTCCTGACTTTC. This gives the protein CASSLRVRGGTGANVLTF.

The chain employs TRBV4-1 and TRBJ1-5; D gene uncertain. This CDR3 has 18 residues. Germline CDR1 is MGHRA and CDR2 is YSYEKL. V lost 0 bases and J lost 5, with 20 bases in between. CDR3 sequence reads: CASSQELARGVGHQPQHF. The DNA for the CDR3 is TGCGCCAGCAGCCAAGAATTAGCCCGCGGGGTTGGACATCAGCCCCAGCATTTT.

The V and J genes are TRBV7-3 and TRBJ2-1, with TRBD1 identical over 7 bases. The V gene end was trimmed by 4 bases and the J gene end by 7 bases; junction bases not matched to a gene: 4. Germline loops: CDR1 SGHTA, CDR2 FQGTGA. This CDR3 contains 13 residues. CDR3 sequence reads: CASSSGGQNEQFF. Written as DNA, the CDR3 is TGTGCCAGCAGCTCAGGGGGACAGAATGAGCAGTTCTTC. The full variable domain, completed using reference TRBV7-3 and TRBJ2-1, is GAGVSQTPSNKVTEKGKYVELRCDPISGHTALYWYRQSLGQGPEFLIYFQGTGAADDSGLPNDRFFAVRPEGSVSTLKIQRTERGDSAVYLCASSSGGQNEQFFGPGTRLTVL.

The chain uses TRBV5-8 and TRBJ2-7; D not resolved. The CDR3 spans 13 residues. V was cut by 0 bases and J by 4 bases, with 8 bases left in between. Looked up from germline, CDR1 is SGHTS and CDR2 is YDEGEE. CDR3 nucleotides: TGTGCCAGCAGCTTGGGGGCTGCTTACGAGCAGTACGTC. Amino acid sequence: CASSLGAAYEQYV.

V is TRBV19 and J is TRBJ2-5; perhaps D is TRBD1 or TRBD2 (5 bases each). The CDR3 sequence is 16 residues long. Trimming removed 0 bases from V and 1 base from J, with 12 bases in between. Germline loops: CDR1 LNHDA, CDR2 SQIVND (reference sequence). CDR3: CASSIDPGAGQETQYF. As DNA, the CDR3 is TGTGCCAGTAGTATAGATCCCGGGGCAGGCCAAGAGACCCAGTACTTC.

The rearrangement links TRBV4-1 to TRBJ2-2; D is tentatively TRBD1 or TRBD2 (6 bases each). The ends were cut back, 0 bases at V and 1 base at J, with 12 bases in the middle. CDR1 is MGHRA, CDR2 YSYEKL, per germline. The length of the CDR3 is 17 residues. The CDR3 region has the DNA TGCGCCAGCAGCCAAGATCGGAGGGGGAGGAACACCGGGGAGCTGTTTTTT. Translation gives CASSQDRRGRNTGELFF.

This clone was recorded only once. This chain links TRBV7-8 with TRBJ1-2; the match to TRBD1 covers 9 bases. Trimming at V came to 5 bases and at J to 8 bases, leaving 9 bases not matched to a gene. This CDR3 spans 14 amino acids. The germline gives CDR1 SGHVS, CDR2 FQNEAQ. The CDR3 sequence is CASSQGDRAGGYTF. The CDR3 nucleotides are TGTGCCAGCAGCCAGGGGGACAGGGCGGGGGGCTACACCTTC.

The J gene is TRBJ1-2, the V gene TRBV5-6; D gene ambiguous. Germline V gene data show CDR1 as SGHDT and CDR2 as YYEEEE. V lost 0 bases to trimming and J lost 1 base, with 1 base between them. The CDR3 consists of 12 residues. CDR3 DNA sequence: TGTGCCAGCAGCTTGGATAACTATGGCTACACCTTC. It yields the protein CASSLDNYGYTF.

The gene calls are TRBV6-4 and TRBJ1-2; D is ambiguous. The CDR3 sequence is 14 residues long. V was trimmed by 0 bases and J by 1 base, leaving 6 bases between them. Per germline, CDR1 MRHNA and CDR2 SNTAGT. The CDR3 reads CASSDSAFNYGYTF. In DNA form, the CDR3 reads TGTGCCAGCAGTGACTCGGCATTTAACTATGGCTACACCTTC.

CDR3 bases: TGTGCCAGCAGTGACTCGAGTGGGGGGCCGTACAATGAGCAGTTCTTC. Amino acids: CASSDSSGGPYNEQFF. V and J are TRBV6-4 and TRBJ2-1, with D possibly being TRBD1 or TRBD2 (6 bases each). Trimming shortened V by 0 bases and J by 4 bases, and 13 bases separated the two germline ends. Looked up from germline, CDR1 is MRHNA and CDR2 is SNTAGT. The length of the CDR3 is 16 residues.